What follows are 17 T cell receptor beta chains derived from one specimen sequenced in a study of naive and memory T cell subsets. Their antigens remain unidentified. Study-level points and caveats: Especially in CD8 cells, naive repertoires contained a few larger clonotypes, possibly CD45RA-re-expressing memory cells.

The beta constant-region primer was an equimolar mix of two oligonucleotides covering TRBC1 and TRBC2. The ligated cDNA underwent four PCR rounds using SP2 and nested alpha and beta constant-region primers. TCRdb recomputed calls from the UMI-ligation and nested PCR reads with MiXCR, one row per CDR3 protein. The table lists 150,000 or so distinct CDR3 sequences, under 25% of them singletons. The sample consisted of naive CD4+ T cells from blood. The origin of the receptors is a human donor in good health.

The V and J genes are TRBV11-2 and TRBJ2-7; D gene ambiguous. The germline gives CDR1 SGHAT, CDR2 FQNNGV. This CDR3 is 13 amino acids long. Trimming cost V 3 bases and J 1 base, with 7 bases left between them. DNA of the CDR3: TGTGCCAGCAGCTTTAAGAGGTCCTACGAGCAGTACTTC. This encodes CASSFKRSYEQYF.

The sample holds many counts of this clonotype. The chain combines TRBV2 with TRBJ2-7; either TRBD1 or TRBD2 may fit D (6 bases each). V was clipped by 7 bases and J by 3 bases, with 16 bases between them. In germline, CDR1 is SNHLY, CDR2 FYNNEI. The CDR3 covers 14 residues. The DNA for the CDR3 is TGTGCCAGCACCGAAGTAGGGGGAGGCTACGAGCAGTACTTC. Translation gives CASTEVGGGYEQYF.

The sample holds many counts of this clonotype. The rearrangement uses TRBV19 and TRBJ2-5; D remains ambiguous. This CDR3 contains 13 residues. Germline V gives CDR1 LNHDA, CDR2 SQIVND (reference sequence). Trimming left V 5 bases short and J 4 bases short, with 11 bases between. In nucleotides, the CDR3 is TGTGCCAGTAGTTGGGCAGGATTAGAGACCCAGTACTTC. It specifies CASSWAGLETQYF.

The rearrangement links TRBV6-1 to TRBJ2-3, with 10 bases fitting TRBD2. Germline V gives CDR1 MNHNS, CDR2 SASEGT. This CDR3 has 15 amino acids. V shed 6 bases, J shed 0 bases, and the junction held 3 bases outside the gene matches. The CDR3 is CASSRGLASTDTQYF. The CDR3 bases are TGTGCCAGCAGCCGGGGACTAGCGAGCACAGATACGCAGTATTTT.

This clonotype turned up a few times. V and J are TRBV7-2 and TRBJ2-1; 11 bases map to TRBD2. With 9 bases clipped from V and 9 bases from J, the junction kept 7 bases outside the gene matches. The CDR3 covers 13 residues. The germline V gene encodes CDR1 SGHTA and CDR2 FQGNSA. The CDR3 sequence: CASGSGRAAEQFF. The CDR3 nucleotides read TGTGCCAGTGGTAGCGGGAGGGCCGCTGAGCAGTTCTTC.

Comments on this clonotype: A much larger clone differs by one base, so this may be a read error. The chain combines TRBV6-6 with TRBJ2-7; D is perhaps TRBD2 (6 bases). There are 14 residues in the CDR3. From germline, CDR1 is MNHNY and CDR2 SVGAGI (reference sequence). The CDR3 nucleotides read TGTGCCAGCAGCCCGGGACCAGCCCTTCGGGAGCTGTACTTC. It yields the protein CASSPGPALRELYF.

Many counts were recorded for this clonotype. V is TRBV27 and J is TRBJ2-7; D unresolved. V gave up 3 bases and J gave up 0 bases, with 9 bases separating them. The CDR3 runs 14 residues. From germline, CDR1 is MNHEY and CDR2 SMNVEV (reference sequence). CDR3 in amino acids: CASSLGYRSYEQYF. The CDR3 DNA reads as TGTGCCAGCAGTTTGGGGTATCGCTCCTACGAGCAGTACTTC.

This clonotype was seen at least ten times. The chain links TRBV4-1 to TRBJ2-7, with a tentative D call TRBD2 (6 bases). This CDR3 is 14 amino acids long. With 1 base removed from V and 7 bases from J, the gap between germline ends came to 14 bases. Germline CDR1 MGHRA, CDR2 YSYEKL. CDR3 in amino acids: CASSQAGSHREQYF. The CDR3 bases are TGCGCCAGCAGCCAAGCCGGGAGTCACCGAGAGCAGTACTTC.

The chain couples TRBV20-1 to TRBJ2-7; D not certain. V lost 1 base and J lost 2, with 12 bases in between. Germline-derived CDR1 and CDR2 are DFQATT and SNEGSKA (reference sequence). This CDR3 has 14 amino acids. In nucleotides, the CDR3 is TGCAGTGCTAGAGTTCTCAAGGGTGCCTACGAGCAGTACTTC. It yields the protein CSARVLKGAYEQYF.

This clonotype was counted only a few times. The rearrangement links TRBV20-1 to TRBJ1-5; D unresolved. Germline-derived CDR1 and CDR2 are DFQATT and SNEGSKA (reference sequence). This CDR3 spans 14 amino acids. Deletions cut 3 bases from V and 2 bases from J, with 11 bases between. This chain's CDR3 is CSARPQRGNQPQHF. CDR3 DNA: TGCAGTGCTAGGCCCCAGAGGGGCAATCAGCCCCAGCATTTT.

This clonotype was detected many times. The chain carries TRBV5-1 and TRBJ2-1; 10 bases are a match to TRBD2. The V segment lost 4 bases and the J segment 2 bases; nucleotides outside the gene matches: 3. The germline V gene has CDR1 SGHRS and CDR2 YFSETQ. CDR3 length: 15 residues. The CDR3 protein is CASSGTSGTYNEQFF. CDR3 in DNA: TGCGCCAGCAGCGGTACTAGCGGGACCTACAATGAGCAGTTCTTC. The variable domain in full, with the rest retrieved from reference TRBV5-1 and TRBJ2-1, is KAGVTQTPRYLIKTRGQQVTLSCSPISGHRSVSWYQQTPGQGLQFLFEYFSETQRNKGNFPGRFSGRQFSNSRSEMNVSTLELGDSALYLCASSGTSGTYNEQFFGPGTRLTVL.

This chain joins TRBV5-1 and TRBJ1-1; the match to TRBD1 covers 10 bases. V lost 6 bases, J lost 0 bases, and 8 bases stayed unmatched. From germline, CDR1 is SGHRS and CDR2 YFSETQ. The CDR3 extends over 16 amino acids. CDR3 coding DNA: TGCGCCAGCACACCCGGGACAGGGGCCATGAACACTGAAGCTTTCTTT. It translates to CASTPGTGAMNTEAFF.

This clonotype was counted a few times. As DNA, the CDR3 is TGTGCCAGCAGTTACTTCCCCGGACTCAACACCGGGGAGCTGTTTTTT. Its translation: CASSYFPGLNTGELFF. The V and J genes are TRBV6-5 and TRBJ2-2, with D maybe TRBD2 (5 bases). The germline V gene encodes CDR1 MNHEY and CDR2 SVGAGI. The CDR3 extends over 16 amino acids. Trimming cost V 1 base and J 2 bases, with 11 bases left between them.

V usage is TRBV11-2 and J usage is TRBJ1-6, with 8 nucleotides matching TRBD1. V gave up 3 bases and J gave up 5 bases; unmatched junction bases: 6. CDR1 and CDR2 (germline): SGHAT, FQNNGV. This CDR3 contains 16 residues. DNA of the CDR3: TGTGCCAGCAGCTTCCAAGGACAGGGAAATAATTCACCCCTCCACTTT. Translation: CASSFQGQGNNSPLHF.

The chain employs TRBV6-5 and TRBJ2-2; no reliable D call. Germline CDR1 and CDR2: MNHEY and SVGAGI. The CDR3 has 16 amino acids. Trimming stripped 6 bases from V and 1 base from J, with 15 bases between. Here the CDR3 reads CASSGLAQLNTGELFF. CDR3 DNA: TGTGCCAGCAGCGGTTTGGCACAGCTGAACACCGGGGAGCTGTTTTTT.

The J gene is TRBJ2-6, the V gene TRBV2, with unresolved D. The germline CDR1 and CDR2 sequences are SNHLY and FYNNEI. The CDR3 runs 12 residues. Trimming pared 6 bases from V and 3 bases from J, leaving 3 bases between. This CDR3 is CASSFGANVLTF. The CDR3 region has the DNA TGTGCCAGCAGCTTTGGGGCCAACGTCCTGACTTTC.

This clonotype was detected only a few times. The rearrangement uses TRBV12-3 or TRBV12-4 and TRBJ2-1, with TRBD2 identical over 7 bases. The CDR3 has 14 residues. After removal of 6 bases from V and 0 bases from J, the junction contained 2 bases not matched to a gene. In nucleotides, the CDR3 is TGTGCCAGCAGCGGGACTATCTCCTACAATGAGCAGTTCTTC. This translates into CASSGTISYNEQFF.